The clone carrying this T cell receptor beta chain appeared many times. Germline V gene sequence: CDR1 KGHDR, CDR2 SFDVKD. V dropped 4 bases and J dropped 5 bases, with 11 bases sitting between them. This CDR3 spans 14 amino acids. The sample's time point: sample taken at primary tumor resection. The donors comprised about 70 untreated early-stage non-small cell lung cancer patients. The record originates from a study of spatial heterogeneity in lung cancer. Each CDR3 protein gets one entry after TCRdb re-called the 5' RACE reads with MiXCR. The sample contains roughly 48,000 distinct CDR3 sequences, approximately 5% of which appear only once.

The J gene is TRBJ2-1, the V gene TRBV24-1, with a possible D match to TRBD2 (5 bases). The material sequenced was PBMCs, taken at surgery. The TCR originated in a male donor with early-stage non-small cell lung cancer. The CDR3 nucleotides read TGTGCCACCAGTGACGGGGAGATGCACAATGAGCAGTTCTTC. Encoded protein: CATSDGEMHNEQFF.